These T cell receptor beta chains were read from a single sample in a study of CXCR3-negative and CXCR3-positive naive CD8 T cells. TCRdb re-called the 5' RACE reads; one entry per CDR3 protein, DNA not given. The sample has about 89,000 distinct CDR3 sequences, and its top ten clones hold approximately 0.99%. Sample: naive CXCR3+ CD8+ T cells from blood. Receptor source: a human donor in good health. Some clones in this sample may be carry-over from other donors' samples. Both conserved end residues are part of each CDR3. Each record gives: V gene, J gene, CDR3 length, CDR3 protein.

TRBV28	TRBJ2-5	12	CASSGGLETQYF
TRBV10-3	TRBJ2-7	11	CAISLGSEQYF
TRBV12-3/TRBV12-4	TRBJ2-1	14	CASSPTGGSDEQFF
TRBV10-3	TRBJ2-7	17	CAISESPYGEGVYEQYF
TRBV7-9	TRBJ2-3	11	CASGFTDTQYF
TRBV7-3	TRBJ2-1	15	CASSLILAGYNEQFF
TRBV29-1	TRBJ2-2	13	CSVSPGESGELFF
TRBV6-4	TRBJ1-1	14	CASSEGGGNTEAFF
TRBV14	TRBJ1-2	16	CASSQDLSGSNYGYTF
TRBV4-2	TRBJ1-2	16	CASSPKRGLDSYGYTF
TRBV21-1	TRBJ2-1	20	CASSKGCCRDRDRPYNEQFF
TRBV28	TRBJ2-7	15	CASSLSPDRNDEQYF
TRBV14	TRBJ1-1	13	CASSAGFSTEAFF
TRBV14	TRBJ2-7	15	CASSLSQGKAYEQYF
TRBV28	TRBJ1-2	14	CASSLTGGAGDYTF
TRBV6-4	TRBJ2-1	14	CASSTSGGAHEQFF
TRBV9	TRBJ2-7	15	CASSKRAGAEYEQYF
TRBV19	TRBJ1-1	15	CASSPGTSPRIEAFF
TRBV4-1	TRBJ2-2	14	CASSQGGTTGELFF